The rows below give T cell receptor beta chains drawn from one sample of a study of cytomegalovirus exposure and HLA in healthy donors. The repertoire was sequenced with immunoSEQ multiplex PCR; TCRdb's copy has only in-frame clones and lacks some. Among under 200,000 clones listed, 80% to 90% were seen once. Specimen: PBMCs. These receptors all stem from a young woman in good health and CMV-seropositive. The CDR3 runs from the conserved cysteine through the conserved F or W. D genes are given only for firm matches. Clone sizes are given selectively: once, few, many, or a class where the clone is expanded.

V	size	D	J	CDR3	DNA
TRBV2	NA	TRBD2	TRBJ2-5	CASNERGGETQYF	TGTGCCAGCAACGAGCGGGGGGGTGAGACCCAGTACTTC
TRBV7-2	NA	NA	TRBJ1-1	CASSLVVRGTEAFF	TGTGCCAGCAGCTTAGTTGTTAGGGGTACTGAAGCTTTCTTT
TRBV9	NA	TRBD2	TRBJ2-7	CASSVAGGLLDEQYF	TGTGCCAGCAGCGTAGCGGGGGGACTTCTCGACGAGCAGTACTTC
TRBV5-6	NA	TRBD1	TRBJ2-5	CASSGRTGGERETQYF	TGTGCCAGCAGCGGAAGGACAGGGGGAGAACGAGAGACCCAGTACTTC
TRBV6-5	NA	NA	TRBJ1-2	CASSLQGIYGYTF	TGTGCCAGCAGCTTACAGGGAATCTATGGCTACACCTTC
TRBV7-3	NA	TRBD2	TRBJ2-7	CASSILAGAPYEQYF	TGTGCCAGCAGCATTCTAGCGGGGGCCCCCTACGAGCAGTACTTC
TRBV9	NA	NA	TRBJ1-5	CASSVGQALNQPQHF	TGTGCCAGCAGCGTAGGCCAGGCCCTCAATCAGCCCCAGCATTTT
TRBV19	NA	TRBD1	TRBJ2-7	CASSIGGTGASYEQYF	TGTGCCAGTAGTATAGGTGGGACAGGGGCCTCCTACGAGCAGTACTTC
TRBV4-3	once	TRBD1	TRBJ2-5	CASSQSRRGTGGKETQYF	TGCGCCAGCAGCCAATCCAGGCGCGGGACAGGGGGAAAAGAGACCCAGTACTTC
TRBV5-6	NA	TRBD2	TRBJ2-5	CASSDSGGAWETQYF	TGTGCCAGCAGCGATAGCGGGGGGGCCTGGGAGACCCAGTACTTC
TRBV14	NA	NA	TRBJ1-1	CASSQDVPGGRFF	TGTGCCAGCAGCCAAGACGTCCCCGGGGGGAGGTTCTTT
TRBV21-1	NA	NA	TRBJ1-2	CASSKEFGTGSYGYTF	NA
TRBV27	NA	NA	TRBJ1-2	CASSFHGGGYTF	TGTGCCAGCAGTTTTCACGGAGGTGGCTACACCTTC
TRBV30	NA	NA	TRBJ2-1	CAWDPGPAGNEQFF	TGTGCCTGGGATCCAGGCCCCGCAGGGAATGAGCAGTTCTTC
TRBV7-9	once	NA	TRBJ1-3	CASNHLSGNTIYF	TGTGCCAGCAACCATCTATCTGGAAACACCATATATTTT
TRBV18	NA	NA	TRBJ1-6	CASSPVQVSSSYNSPLHF	TGTGCCAGCTCACCAGTGCAGGTCTCCTCCAGTTATAATTCACCCCTCCACTTT
TRBV5-1	NA	TRBD1	TRBJ2-5	CASSLAGQGRETQYF	TGCGCCAGCAGCTTGGCCGGACAGGGGAGAGAGACCCAGTACTTC
TRBV5-8	once	NA	TRBJ1-3	CASSFRGNTIYF	TGTGCCAGCAGCTTCAGGGGAAACACCATATATTTT
TRBV6-5	once	NA	TRBJ1-6	CASEVQAYSPLHF	TGTGCCAGCGAGGTACAGGCTTATTCACCCCTCCACTTT
TRBV11-2	few	NA	TRBJ2-7	CASSLMGTYSYEQYF	TGTGCCAGCAGCTTAATGGGCACCTACTCCTACGAGCAGTACTTC
TRBV6-1	few	TRBD1	TRBJ1-1	CASRTTGGNTEAFF	TGTGCCAGCAGGACAACAGGGGGAAACACTGAAGCTTTCTTT
TRBV5-6	NA	NA	TRBJ2-3	CASSLSTRQYF	TGTGCCAGCAGCTTGAGTACAAGGCAGTATTTT
TRBV25-1	NA	TRBD1	TRBJ2-1	CASSGTGINEQFF	TGTGCCAGCAGCGGGACAGGGATAAATGAGCAGTTCTTC
TRBV9	NA	NA	TRBJ2-3	CASSPGQIRTDTQYF	TGTGCCAGCAGCCCTGGACAGATACGCACAGATACGCAGTATTTT
TRBV6-6	NA	NA	TRBJ1-1	CASSYVENTEAFF	TGTGCCAGCAGTTACGTAGAGAACACTGAAGCTTTCTTT
TRBV4-3	NA	TRBD2	TRBJ2-5	CASSRRLAGQETQYF	TGCGCCAGCAGCCGAAGACTAGCGGGGCAAGAGACCCAGTACTTC
TRBV5-4	NA	TRBD2	TRBJ2-4	CASSLAVTSGGGAKNIQYF	TGTGCCAGCAGCTTGGCCGTAACTAGCGGGGGGGGAGCCAAAAACATTCAGTACTTC